These T cell receptor beta chains were read from a single sample in a study of OX40 agonist ivuxolimab in advanced cancers. Data came from immunoSEQ multiplex PCR; TCRdb stores just in-frame clones and leaves some out. Altogether about 48,000 clones are present, 79% being singletons, with the ten largest covering under 2%. The sample in question was CD4+ or CD8+ T cells sorted from blood, obtained in a trial of the OX40 agonist ivuxolimab. The source is an adult with an advanced solid tumor such as melanoma, head and neck, liver or kidney cancer. Both conserved end residues are part of each CDR3. Each record gives: clone size, V gene, D gene, J gene, CDR3 DNA, CDR3 protein. A D gene is named only where the DNA matches it firmly. Clone sizes are given selectively: once, few, many, or a class where the clone is expanded.

clone size: .; V gene: TRBV5-1; D gene: .; J gene: TRBJ1-1; CDR3 DNA: TGCGCCAGCAGCTTGGATAGGATCCGAGTAGGATCTGAAGCTTTCTTT; CDR3 protein: CASSLDRIRVGSEAFF
clone size: .; V gene: TRBV18; D gene: TRBD1; J gene: TRBJ1-2; CDR3 DNA: TGTGCCAGCTCACCCTTAGACAGGGAAGGTGGCTACACCTTC; CDR3 protein: CASSPLDREGGYTF
clone size: few; V gene: TRBV7-6; D gene: .; J gene: TRBJ2-5; CDR3 DNA: TGTGCCAGCAGCTTATTCGGTTCGGAGACCCAGTACTTC; CDR3 protein: CASSLFGSETQYF
clone size: .; V gene: TRBV27; D gene: .; J gene: TRBJ2-1; CDR3 DNA: TGTGCCAGCAGTTTATCGGGGTCAGGGGGCAGGACTAGGAATGAGCAGTTCTTC; CDR3 protein: CASSLSGSGGRTRNEQFF
clone size: once; V gene: TRBV11-2; D gene: .; J gene: TRBJ2-2; CDR3 DNA: TGTGCCAGCAGCTTAGAGACACAGGTGTCCTTAGGCGCGAACACCGGGGAGCTGTTTTTT; CDR3 protein: CASSLETQVSLGANTGELFF
clone size: .; V gene: TRBV7-3; D gene: TRBD1; J gene: TRBJ2-3; CDR3 DNA: TGTGCCAGCAGCACAGGGGGCTACACAGATACGCAGTATTTT; CDR3 protein: CASSTGGYTDTQYF
clone size: .; V gene: TRBV7-7; D gene: .; J gene: TRBJ2-7; CDR3 DNA: TGTGCTAGCAGCTTAAACCGGAACTCCTACGAGCAGTACTTC; CDR3 protein: CASSLNRNSYEQYF
clone size: .; V gene: TRBV5-6; D gene: .; J gene: TRBJ2-1; CDR3 DNA: TGTGCCAGCACCATCCTAGGGGGGCGGAATGAGCAGTTCTTC; CDR3 protein: CASTILGGRNEQFF
clone size: .; V gene: TRBV23-1; D gene: .; J gene: TRBJ1-3; CDR3 DNA: TGCGCCAGCAGTTACGAGGCCGGGCCCCTAGGAGGAAACACCATATATTTT; CDR3 protein: CASSYEAGPLGGNTIYF
clone size: .; V gene: TRBV6-6; D gene: .; J gene: TRBJ2-7; CDR3 DNA: TGTGCCAGCAGACGCCTGGACGAGCAGTACTTC; CDR3 protein: CASRRLDEQYF
clone size: few; V gene: TRBV18; D gene: .; J gene: TRBJ2-4; CDR3 DNA: TGTGCCAGCTCATCATCGTCGGCCGGGGCCAAAAACATTCAGTACTTC; CDR3 protein: CASSSSSAGAKNIQYF
clone size: .; V gene: TRBV6-6; D gene: .; J gene: TRBJ1-3; CDR3 DNA: TGTGCCAGCAGTTACTCGGAGTCTGGAAACACCATATATTTT; CDR3 protein: CASSYSESGNTIYF
clone size: few; V gene: TRBV5-8; D gene: TRBD2; J gene: TRBJ2-3; CDR3 DNA: TGTGCCAGCAGCTTATTAGCGGGGGAAGATACGCAGTATTTT; CDR3 protein: CASSLLAGEDTQYF
clone size: .; V gene: TRBV2; D gene: .; J gene: TRBJ2-7; CDR3 DNA: TGTGCCAGCAGTGAAATAAAGGGGATCAACGAGCAGTACTTC; CDR3 protein: CASSEIKGINEQYF
clone size: few; V gene: TRBV4-2; D gene: .; J gene: TRBJ2-7; CDR3 DNA: TGTGCCAGCAGCCAAGATTTGGGCGGCTACGAGCAGTACTTC; CDR3 protein: CASSQDLGGYEQYF
clone size: .; V gene: TRBV30; D gene: .; J gene: TRBJ2-3; CDR3 DNA: TGTGCCTGGAGTGTACTACTAGCAGATACGCAGTATTTT; CDR3 protein: CAWSVLLADTQYF
clone size: .; V gene: TRBV11-2; D gene: .; J gene: TRBJ2-7; CDR3 DNA: TGTGCCAGCAGCTTAGGCGTCGGGGCAAGCTCCTACGAGCAGTACTTC; CDR3 protein: CASSLGVGASSYEQYF
clone size: .; V gene: TRBV7-8; D gene: .; J gene: TRBJ2-3; CDR3 DNA: TGTGCCAGCAGCCCTAAGGATACGCAGTATTTT; CDR3 protein: CASSPKDTQYF
clone size: .; V gene: TRBV7-2; D gene: .; J gene: TRBJ2-1; CDR3 DNA: TGTGCCAGCAGCCGGGGTCCAAACAATGAGCAGTTCTTC; CDR3 protein: CASSRGPNNEQFF
clone size: .; V gene: TRBV7-8; D gene: .; J gene: TRBJ2-5; CDR3 DNA: TGTGCCAGCACCGACCCCCGGTACCAAGAGACCCAGTACTTC; CDR3 protein: CASTDPRYQETQYF
clone size: .; V gene: TRBV6-1; D gene: TRBD1; J gene: TRBJ2-1; CDR3 DNA: TGTGCCAGCAGTGTGGACCACAGGGGTGAGCAGTTCTTC; CDR3 protein: CASSVDHRGEQFF
clone size: .; V gene: TRBV30; D gene: .; J gene: TRBJ2-3; CDR3 DNA: TGTGCCTGGAGTCGCGGCCCGGGGCGAGATACGCAGTATTTT; CDR3 protein: CAWSRGPGRDTQYF
clone size: .; V gene: TRBV5-1; D gene: TRBD2; J gene: TRBJ2-3; CDR3 DNA: TGCGCCAGCAGAGGGGCGGGAGCTAAAGATACGCAGTATTTT; CDR3 protein: CASRGAGAKDTQYF
clone size: .; V gene: TRBV19; D gene: TRBD1; J gene: TRBJ1-2; CDR3 DNA: TGTGCCAGTAGTATAGGCCCGGGACAGGACTATGGCTACACCTTC; CDR3 protein: CASSIGPGQDYGYTF
clone size: .; V gene: TRBV6-5; D gene: .; J gene: TRBJ2-5; CDR3 DNA: TGTGCCAGCTCGCGGAGGGGCGACATTCAAGAGACCCAGTACTTC; CDR3 protein: CASSRRGDIQETQYF
clone size: .; V gene: TRBV11-2; D gene: .; J gene: TRBJ1-1; CDR3 DNA: TGTGCCAGCAGCCGCCTCGAGGGGAACAGGGCCACTGAAGCTTTCTTT; CDR3 protein: CASSRLEGNRATEAFF
clone size: few; V gene: TRBV11-1; D gene: .; J gene: TRBJ1-1; CDR3 DNA: TGTGCCAGCAGGAGGTCAGGGAACACTGAAGCTTTCTTT; CDR3 protein: CASRRSGNTEAFF
clone size: .; V gene: TRBV6-4; D gene: .; J gene: TRBJ1-6; CDR3 DNA: TGTGCCAGCAGTGAGGGGGGGGATTCACCCCTCCACTTT; CDR3 protein: CASSEGGDSPLHF